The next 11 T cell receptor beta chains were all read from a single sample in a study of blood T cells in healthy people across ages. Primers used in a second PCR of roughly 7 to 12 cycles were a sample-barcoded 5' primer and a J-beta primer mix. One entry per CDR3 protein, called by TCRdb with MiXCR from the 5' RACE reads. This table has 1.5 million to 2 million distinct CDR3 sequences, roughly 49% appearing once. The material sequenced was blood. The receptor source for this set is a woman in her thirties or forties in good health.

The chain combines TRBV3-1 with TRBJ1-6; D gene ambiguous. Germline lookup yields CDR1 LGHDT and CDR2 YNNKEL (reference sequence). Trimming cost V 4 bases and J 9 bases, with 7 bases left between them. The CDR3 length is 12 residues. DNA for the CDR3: TGTGCCAGCAGCCTCGACATTTCACCCCTCCACTTT. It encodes CASSLDISPLHF.

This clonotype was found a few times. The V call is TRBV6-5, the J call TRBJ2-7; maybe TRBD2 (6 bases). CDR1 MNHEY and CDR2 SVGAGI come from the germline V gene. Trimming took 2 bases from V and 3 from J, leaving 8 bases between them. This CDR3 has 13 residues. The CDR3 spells CASSYPGGYEQYF. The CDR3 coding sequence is TGTGCCAGCAGTTACCCCGGGGGCTACGAGCAGTACTTC.

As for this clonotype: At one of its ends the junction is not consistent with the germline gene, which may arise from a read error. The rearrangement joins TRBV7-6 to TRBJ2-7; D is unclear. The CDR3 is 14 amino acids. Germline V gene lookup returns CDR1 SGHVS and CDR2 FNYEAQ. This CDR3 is CTSSLDGLIHEQYF. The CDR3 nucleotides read TGTACCAGCAGCTTAGACGGGCTTATCCACGAGCAGTACTTC. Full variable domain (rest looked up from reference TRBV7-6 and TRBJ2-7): GAGVSQSPRYKVTKRGQDVALRCDPISGHVSLYWYRQALGQGPEFLTYFNYEAQQDKSGLPNDRFSAERPEGSISTLTIQRTEQRDSAMYRCTSSLDGLIHEQYFGPGTRLTVT.

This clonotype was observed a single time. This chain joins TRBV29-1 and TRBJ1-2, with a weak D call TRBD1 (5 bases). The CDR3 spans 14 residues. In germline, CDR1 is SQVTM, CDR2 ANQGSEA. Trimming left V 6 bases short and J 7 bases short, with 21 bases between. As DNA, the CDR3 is TGCAGCGTCGACTCGACAGAGGGGATCAGTGGCTACACCTTC. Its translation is CSVDSTEGISGYTF.

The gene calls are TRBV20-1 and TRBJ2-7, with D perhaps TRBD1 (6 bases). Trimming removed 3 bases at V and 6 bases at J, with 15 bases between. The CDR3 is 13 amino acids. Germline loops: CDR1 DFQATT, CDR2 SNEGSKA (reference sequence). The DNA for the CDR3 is TGCAGTGCTAGGATGGGGGCGGCCGGCGAGCAGTACTTC. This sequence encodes CSARMGAAGEQYF.

This CDR3 is CAAGGFSTDTQYF. The CDR3 nucleotides read TGTGCCGCCGGGGGGTTTAGCACAGATACGCAGTATTTT. The chain recombines TRBV15 with TRBJ2-3; 7 positions match TRBD2. Germline V gives CDR1 LNHNV, CDR2 YYDKDF (reference sequence). The length of the CDR3 is 13 residues. V was clipped by 11 bases and J by 0 bases; unmatched bases: 5.

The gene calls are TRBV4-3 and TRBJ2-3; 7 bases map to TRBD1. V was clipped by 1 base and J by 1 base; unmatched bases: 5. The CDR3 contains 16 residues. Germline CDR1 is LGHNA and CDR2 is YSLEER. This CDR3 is CASSQGHTGGTDTQYF. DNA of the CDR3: TGCGCCAGCAGCCAAGGCCACACAGGGGGCACAGATACGCAGTATTTT.

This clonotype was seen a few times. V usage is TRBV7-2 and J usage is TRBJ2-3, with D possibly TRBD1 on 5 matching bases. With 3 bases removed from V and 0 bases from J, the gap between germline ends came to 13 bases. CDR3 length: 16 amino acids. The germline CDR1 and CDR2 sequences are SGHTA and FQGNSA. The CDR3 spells CASSLTVVTSTDTQYF. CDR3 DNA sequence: TGTGCCAGCAGCTTGACAGTAGTGACTAGCACAGATACGCAGTATTTT.

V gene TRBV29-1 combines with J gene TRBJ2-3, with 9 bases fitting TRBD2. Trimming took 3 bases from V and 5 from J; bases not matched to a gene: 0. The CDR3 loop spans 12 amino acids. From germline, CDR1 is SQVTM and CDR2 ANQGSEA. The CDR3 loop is CSVDSGGDTQYF. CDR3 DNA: TGCAGCGTTGATAGCGGGGGAGATACGCAGTATTTT.

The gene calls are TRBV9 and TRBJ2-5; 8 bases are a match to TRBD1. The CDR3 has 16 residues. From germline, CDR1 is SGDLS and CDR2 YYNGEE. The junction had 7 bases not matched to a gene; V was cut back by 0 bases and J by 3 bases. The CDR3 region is CASSVVGSGGEETQYF. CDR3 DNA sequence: TGTGCCAGCAGCGTAGTCGGGTCAGGGGGCGAAGAGACCCAGTACTTC.

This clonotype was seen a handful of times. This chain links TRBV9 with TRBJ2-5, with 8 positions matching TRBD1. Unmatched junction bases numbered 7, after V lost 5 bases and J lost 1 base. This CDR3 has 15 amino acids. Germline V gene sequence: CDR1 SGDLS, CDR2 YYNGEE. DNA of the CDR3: TGTGCCAGCAGGGAGACAGGGGACTTCCAAGAGACCCAGTACTTC. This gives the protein CASRETGDFQETQYF.